What follows are 16 T cell receptor beta chains derived from one specimen sequenced in a study of early T cells in non-severe SARS-CoV-2 infection. TCRdb processed the 5' RACE reads anew with MiXCR; each CDR3 protein has one entry. This table has about 59,000 distinct CDR3 sequences, 13% appearing once. The material was whole blood, obtained at baseline. These receptors were collected from an adult who was a healthcare worker with PCR-confirmed SARS-CoV-2 infection or an uninfected control (not recorded which).

This clonotype has a handful of counts. This chain joins TRBV7-9 and TRBJ2-2; 7 bases are shared with TRBD1. V gave up 4 bases and J gave up 5 bases; unmatched junction bases: 10. The germline V gene encodes CDR1 SEHNR and CDR2 FQNEAQ (reference sequence). This CDR3 spans 16 amino acids. The CDR3 nucleotides read TGTGCCAGCAGCTCCCGAGGGGGCGCCCGAACCGGGGAGCTGTTTTTT. Encoded protein: CASSSRGGARTGELFF. The full variable domain, in which reference TRBV7-9 and TRBJ2-2 provide the parts outside the CDR3, is DTGVSQNPRHKITKRGQNVTFRCDPISEHNRLYWYRQTLGQGPEFLTYFQNEAQLEKSRLLSDRFSAERPKGSFSTLEIQRTEQGDSAMYLCASSSRGGARTGELFFGEGSRLTVL.

The chain recombines TRBV10-2 with TRBJ2-2, with TRBD1 identical over 7 bases. CDR1 is WSHSY and CDR2 is SAAADI in the germline V gene. The CDR3 sequence is 14 residues long. The J segment lost 4 bases and the V segment lost 2 bases, leaving 1 base of the junction unmatched. The CDR3 loop is CASSEAGGTGELFF. The CDR3 DNA follows: TGCGCCAGCAGTGAGGCAGGGGGCACCGGGGAGCTGTTTTTT.

This clonotype has just a few counts. The J gene is TRBJ1-5, the V gene TRBV6-6; no definite D call. With 7 bases removed from V and 3 bases from J, the gap between germline ends came to 7 bases. Germline V gives CDR1 MNHNY, CDR2 SVGAGI (reference sequence). The CDR3 contains 12 residues. CDR3 DNA sequence: TGTGCCAGCACCATTGCCAATCAGCCCCAGCATTTT. This encodes CASTIANQPQHF.

Only a few counts were recorded for this clonotype. The J gene is TRBJ2-1, the V gene TRBV29-1, with no clear D. Germline CDR1 is SQVTM and CDR2 is ANQGSEA. The CDR3 runs to 12 residues. V was cut by 5 bases and J by 10 bases, with 15 bases left in between. In nucleotides, the CDR3 is TGCAGCGTTAAGAATGGGCCCGGCGAGCAGTTCTTC. Translating gives CSVKNGPGEQFF.

The rearrangement links TRBV5-5 to TRBJ1-5; perhaps TRBD1 as D (5 bases). Trimming left V 4 bases short and J 1 base short, with 12 bases between. Germline lookup yields CDR1 SGHKS and CDR2 YYEKEE (reference sequence). The CDR3 has 15 residues. The CDR3 DNA sequence: TGTGCCAGCAGCCCATGGCAGGGCAGCAATCAGCCCCAGCATTTT. Its translation is CASSPWQGSNQPQHF.

This clonotype has ten or more counts. The chain joins TRBV5-4 to TRBJ1-2; D might be TRBD1 (5 bases). Germline V gene lookup returns CDR1 SGHNT and CDR2 YYREEE (reference sequence). This CDR3 comprises 15 residues. V dropped 1 base and J dropped 3 bases, with 13 bases sitting between them. The CDR3 DNA follows: TGTGCCAGCAGCTTGATAGGGGTGTCGGACTATGGCTACACCTTC. Protein: CASSLIGVSDYGYTF. The whole variable domain, remainder taken from reference TRBV5-4 and TRBJ1-2, is ETGVTQSPTHLIKTRGQQVTLRCSSQSGHNTVSWYQQALGQGPQFIFQYYREEENGRGNFPPRFSGLQFPNYSSELNVNALELDDSALYLCASSLIGVSDYGYTFGSGTRLTVV.

DNA of the CDR3: TGTGCCAGCAGCTTTAGTCCAACTCCGGGATCCGAGCAGTACTTC. It codes for CASSFSPTPGSEQYF. The chain is built from TRBV5-6 and TRBJ2-7, with D possibly TRBD2 on 5 matching bases. Germline CDR1 reads SGHDT; CDR2 reads YYEEEE. V was pared by 2 bases and J by 6 bases, with 18 bases between. The length of the CDR3 is 15 residues.

This clonotype was counted between two and nine times. The V gene is TRBV20-1, the J gene TRBJ1-4, with no clear D. CDR1 is DFQATT and CDR2 is SNEGSKA in the germline V gene (reference sequence). The CDR3 contains 13 residues. The V and J ends lost 3 bases and 7 bases respectively, with 12 bases between them. The CDR3 sequence: CSASKTELEKLFF. CDR3 in DNA: TGCAGTGCTAGTAAAACAGAACTTGAAAAACTGTTTTTT.

This chain links TRBV7-9 with TRBJ2-3; the match to TRBD2 covers 8 bases. Germline CDR1 is SEHNR and CDR2 is FQNEAQ (reference sequence). Trimming cost V 0 bases and J 5 bases; bases outside gene matches: 4. The CDR3 covers 15 residues. CDR3 bases: TGTGCCAGCAGCTTAGCGAGCGGGGGTGAAGATACGCAGTATTTT. The encoded protein is CASSLASGGEDTQYF.

This sequence joins TRBV3-1 and TRBJ2-5; 14 bases map to TRBD2. CDR3 length: 17 amino acids. The V segment lost 4 bases and the J segment 5 bases; nucleotides outside the gene matches: 9. CDR1 and CDR2 (germline): LGHDT, YNNKEL (reference sequence). The chain's CDR3 is CASSPRLAGGPKETQYF. The DNA for the CDR3 is TGTGCCAGCAGCCCGAGACTAGCGGGGGGGCCCAAGGAGACCCAGTACTTC.

In DNA form, the CDR3 reads TGCAGCGTCTTTAGGGGGACCCTAGGAGAGACCCAGTACTTC. Encoded protein: CSVFRGTLGETQYF. The chain recombines TRBV29-1 with TRBJ2-5, with D possibly matching TRBD1 (6 bases). This CDR3 spans 14 amino acids. CDR1 and CDR2 (germline): SQVTM, ANQGSEA. The V gene lost 6 bases and the J gene lost 4 bases, with 18 bases spanning the gap.

Only a few counts were recorded for this clonotype. The chain couples TRBV20-1 to TRBJ2-1, with 8 bases that match TRBD2. The CDR3 totals 14 residues. From germline, CDR1 is DFQATT and CDR2 SNEGSKA (reference sequence). J lost 8 bases, V lost 0 bases, and 6 bases had no gene match. The CDR3 here is CSAREGTRSDEQFF. The CDR3 DNA follows: TGCAGTGCTAGAGAAGGGACTAGATCGGATGAGCAGTTCTTC.

The rearrangement joins TRBV6-5 to TRBJ1-2; D is possibly TRBD1 (6 bases). From germline, CDR1 is MNHEY and CDR2 SVGAGI. This CDR3 comprises 16 residues. The germline V and J ends were trimmed by 0 bases and 4 bases, with 15 bases remaining between them. DNA for the CDR3: TGTGCCAGCAGTTACTCCAGGCCAGGGGCGAGCTATGGCTACACCTTC. Amino acids: CASSYSRPGASYGYTF.

This clonotype was found a few times. V is TRBV4-1 and J is TRBJ1-3; 7 bases match TRBD1. The CDR3 runs to 16 residues. Losses at the gene ends were 1 base for V and 3 bases for J; bases not matched to a gene: 6. CDR1 is MGHRA, CDR2 YSYEKL, per germline. The CDR3 DNA reads as TGCGCCAGCAGCCAAGTGACAGGGACCCTTGGAAACACCATATATTTT. Protein product: CASSQVTGTLGNTIYF.

The chain employs TRBV27 and TRBJ1-1; D is unresolved. Germline CDR1 MNHEY, CDR2 SMNVEV (reference sequence). V was cut by 0 bases and J by 5 bases, with 7 bases left in between. The CDR3 has 13 residues. DNA for the CDR3: TGTGCCAGCAGTTTATCCCTTAGAACTGAAGCTTTCTTT. Protein: CASSLSLRTEAFF.

This clonotype was seen more than once but under ten times. The chain links TRBV29-1 to TRBJ2-5; D is unclear. This CDR3 comprises 12 residues. Germline V gene sequence: CDR1 SQVTM, CDR2 ANQGSEA. V shed 4 bases and J shed 2 bases, with 8 bases lying between them. The CDR3 bases are TGCAGCGTTGGCAATGGGCAAGAGACCCAGTACTTC. Its translation: CSVGNGQETQYF.